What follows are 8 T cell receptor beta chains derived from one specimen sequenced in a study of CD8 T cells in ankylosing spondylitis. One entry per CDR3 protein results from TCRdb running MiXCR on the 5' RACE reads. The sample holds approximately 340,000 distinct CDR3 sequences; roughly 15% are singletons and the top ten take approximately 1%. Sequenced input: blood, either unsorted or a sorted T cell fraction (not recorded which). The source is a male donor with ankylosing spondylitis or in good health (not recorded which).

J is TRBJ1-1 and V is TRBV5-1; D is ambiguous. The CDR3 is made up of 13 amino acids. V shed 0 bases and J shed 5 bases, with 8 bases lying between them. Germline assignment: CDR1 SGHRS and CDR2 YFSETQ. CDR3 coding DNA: TGCGCCAGCAGCTTGGTGGGGAGGACTGAAGCTTTCTTT. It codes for CASSLVGRTEAFF.

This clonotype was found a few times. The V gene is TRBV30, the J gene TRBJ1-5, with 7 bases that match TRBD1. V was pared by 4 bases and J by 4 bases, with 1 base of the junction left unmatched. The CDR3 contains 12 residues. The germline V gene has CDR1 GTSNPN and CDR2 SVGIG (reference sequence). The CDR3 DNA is TGTGCCTGGACAGGGGGGAATCAGCCCCAGCATTTT. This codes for CAWTGGNQPQHF.

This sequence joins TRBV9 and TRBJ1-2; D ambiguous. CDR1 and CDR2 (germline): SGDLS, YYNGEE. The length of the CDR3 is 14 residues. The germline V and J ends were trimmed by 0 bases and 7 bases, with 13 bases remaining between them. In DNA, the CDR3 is TGTGCCAGCAGCGTAGTTGTGGATAGGGCTGGCTACACCTTC. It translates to CASSVVVDRAGYTF. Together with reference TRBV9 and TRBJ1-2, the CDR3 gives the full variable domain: DSGVTQTPKHLITATGQRVTLRCSPRSGDLSVYWYQQSLDQGLQFLIQYYNGEERAKGNILERFSAQQFPDLHSELNLSSLELGDSALYFCASSVVVDRAGYTFGSGTRLTVV.

The CDR3 DNA reads as TGTGCCATCAGTGCCCATAGCGGGGGTAACTACGAGCAGTACTTC. Amino acid sequence: CAISAHSGGNYEQYF. The chain joins TRBV10-3 to TRBJ2-7; 9 bases fit TRBD2. In germline, CDR1 is ENHRY, CDR2 SYGVKD. V dropped 4 bases and J dropped 3; count of bases not matched to a gene: 7. The CDR3 contains 15 residues.

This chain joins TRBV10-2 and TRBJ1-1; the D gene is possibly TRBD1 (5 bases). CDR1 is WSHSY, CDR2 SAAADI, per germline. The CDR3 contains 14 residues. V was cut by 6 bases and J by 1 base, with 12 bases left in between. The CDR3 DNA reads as TGCGCCAGCAGGAAGGGACCGACGAACACTGAAGCTTTCTTT. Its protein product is CASRKGPTNTEAFF.

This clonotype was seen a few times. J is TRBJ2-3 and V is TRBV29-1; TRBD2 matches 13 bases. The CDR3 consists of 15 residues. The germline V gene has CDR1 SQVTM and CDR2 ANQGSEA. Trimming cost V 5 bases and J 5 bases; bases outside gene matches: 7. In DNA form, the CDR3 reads TGCAGCGTTCGGGCCGGGACTAGCGGGATAGATACGCAGTATTTT. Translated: CSVRAGTSGIDTQYF.

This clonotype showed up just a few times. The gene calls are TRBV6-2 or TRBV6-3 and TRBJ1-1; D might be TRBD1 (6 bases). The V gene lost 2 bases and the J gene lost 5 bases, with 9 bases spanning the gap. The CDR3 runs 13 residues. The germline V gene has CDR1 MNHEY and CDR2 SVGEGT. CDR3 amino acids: CASSYQGMTEAFF. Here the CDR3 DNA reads TGTGCCAGCAGTTACCAGGGGATGACTGAAGCTTTCTTT.

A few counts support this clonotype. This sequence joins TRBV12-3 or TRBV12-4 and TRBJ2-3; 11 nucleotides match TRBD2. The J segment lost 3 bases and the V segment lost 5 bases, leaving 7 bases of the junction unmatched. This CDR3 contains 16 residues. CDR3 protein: CASSPLTSGDTDTQYF. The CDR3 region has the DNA TGTGCCAGCAGTCCCTTGACTAGCGGGGATACAGATACGCAGTATTTT.